This T cell receptor beta chain was sequenced during a study of cytomegalovirus exposure and HLA in healthy donors. Study-wide findings and caveats: Common viral pathogens seemed, in a later analysis, to connect with several of the most significant clusters.

For this clone: The antigen remains undetermined.

The PCR employed 60 Vbeta primers together with 13 Jbeta primers. Profiled with immunoSEQ multiplex PCR; TCRdb holds only in-frame clones, not every one. The sample spans roughly 51,000 clones; the ten largest clones claim approximately 11%. The receptor comes from a woman between 45 and 60 years old in good health and CMV-seropositive. Sequencing used PBMCs.

The CDR3 sequence is CASSSPGQVNYGYTF. CDR3 DNA: TGTGCCAGCAGCTCCCCTGGGCAGGTTAACTATGGCTACACCTTC. The gene calls are TRBV13 and TRBJ1-2; no clear D gene. Trimming took off 4 bases at V and 1 base at J, with 13 bases between the two ends. Germline V gene sequence: CDR1 PRHDT, CDR2 FYEKMQ (reference sequence). The CDR3 is 15 amino acids.